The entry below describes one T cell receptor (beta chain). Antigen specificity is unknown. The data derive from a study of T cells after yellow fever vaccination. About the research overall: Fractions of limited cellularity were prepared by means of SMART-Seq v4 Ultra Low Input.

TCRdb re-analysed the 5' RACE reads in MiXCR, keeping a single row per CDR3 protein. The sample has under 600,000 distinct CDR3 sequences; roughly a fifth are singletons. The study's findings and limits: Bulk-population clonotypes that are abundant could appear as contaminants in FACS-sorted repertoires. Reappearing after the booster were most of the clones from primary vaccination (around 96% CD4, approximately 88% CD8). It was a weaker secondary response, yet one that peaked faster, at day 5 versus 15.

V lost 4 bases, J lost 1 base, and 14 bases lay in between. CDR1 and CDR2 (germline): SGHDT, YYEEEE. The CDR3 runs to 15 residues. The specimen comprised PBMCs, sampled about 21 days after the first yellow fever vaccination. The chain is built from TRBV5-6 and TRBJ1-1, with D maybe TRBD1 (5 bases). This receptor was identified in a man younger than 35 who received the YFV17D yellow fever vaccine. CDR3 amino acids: CASSTVRVGNTEAFF. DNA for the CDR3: TGTGCCAGCAGCACCGTCAGGGTCGGGAACACTGAAGCTTTCTTT.